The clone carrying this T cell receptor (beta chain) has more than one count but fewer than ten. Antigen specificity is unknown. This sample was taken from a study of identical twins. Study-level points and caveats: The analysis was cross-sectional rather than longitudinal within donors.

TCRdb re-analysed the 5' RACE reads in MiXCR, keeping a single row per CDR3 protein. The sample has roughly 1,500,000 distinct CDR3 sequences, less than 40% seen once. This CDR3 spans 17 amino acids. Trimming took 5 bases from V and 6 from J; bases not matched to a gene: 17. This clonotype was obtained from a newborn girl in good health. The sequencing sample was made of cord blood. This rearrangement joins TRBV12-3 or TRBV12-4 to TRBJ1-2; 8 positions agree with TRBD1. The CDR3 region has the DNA TGTGCCAGCAGTCGTCGGACAGGGACCTTACGGCAGGATGGCTACACCTTC. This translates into CASSRRTGTLRQDGYTF.